This T cell receptor beta chain came from a study of blood T cell repertoires in COVID-19. Study overall: Both acute and convalescent COVID-19 samples were obtained from the United States, Italy and Spain. Sample material is recorded as cDNA or gDNA derived from T cells, B-cell-depleted T cells, or PBMCs.

CDR3 size: 15 residues. Germline V CDR1 and CDR2: SGDLS, YYNGEE. V was cut by 0 bases and J by 9 bases, with 13 bases left in between. Original methodology: Amplifying reference gene primers gave estimates of nucleated cell counts. Measured with immunoSEQ multiplex PCR; TCRdb has only the in-frame clones, and not every one. D and trimming were read from the DNA, whereas the V and J calls and clone size are those reported in that table. Here the sample spans around 130,000 clones, over 65% being singletons. The gene calls are TRBV9 and TRBJ1-6, with a weak D call TRBD1 (6 bases). The specimen sequenced was peripheral blood. The sequence came from a man aged 50-60 years with acute or convalescent COVID-19. The CDR3 nucleotides are TGTGCCAGCAGCGTAGGGGACAAGGGCGGTTCACCCCTCCACTTT. Protein: CASSVGDKGGSPLHF. Full variable domain (missing parts from reference TRBV9 and TRBJ1-6): DSGVTQTPKHLITATGQRVTLRCSPRSGDLSVYWYQQSLDQGLQFLIQYYNGEERAKGNILERFSAQQFPDLHSELNLSSLELGDSALYFCASSVGDKGGSPLHFGNGTRLTVT.